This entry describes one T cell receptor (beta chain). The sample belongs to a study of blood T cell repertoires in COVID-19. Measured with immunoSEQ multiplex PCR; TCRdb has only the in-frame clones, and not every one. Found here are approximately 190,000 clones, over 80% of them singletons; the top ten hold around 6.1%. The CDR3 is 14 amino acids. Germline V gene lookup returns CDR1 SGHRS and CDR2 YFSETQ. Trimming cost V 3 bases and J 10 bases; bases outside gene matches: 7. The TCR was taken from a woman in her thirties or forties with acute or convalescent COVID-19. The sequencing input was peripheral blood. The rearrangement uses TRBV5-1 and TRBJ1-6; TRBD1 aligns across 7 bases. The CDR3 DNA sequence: TGCGCCAGCAGCTCGACAGGGTCGGTCTCACCCCTCCACTTT. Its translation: CASSSTGSVSPLHF.